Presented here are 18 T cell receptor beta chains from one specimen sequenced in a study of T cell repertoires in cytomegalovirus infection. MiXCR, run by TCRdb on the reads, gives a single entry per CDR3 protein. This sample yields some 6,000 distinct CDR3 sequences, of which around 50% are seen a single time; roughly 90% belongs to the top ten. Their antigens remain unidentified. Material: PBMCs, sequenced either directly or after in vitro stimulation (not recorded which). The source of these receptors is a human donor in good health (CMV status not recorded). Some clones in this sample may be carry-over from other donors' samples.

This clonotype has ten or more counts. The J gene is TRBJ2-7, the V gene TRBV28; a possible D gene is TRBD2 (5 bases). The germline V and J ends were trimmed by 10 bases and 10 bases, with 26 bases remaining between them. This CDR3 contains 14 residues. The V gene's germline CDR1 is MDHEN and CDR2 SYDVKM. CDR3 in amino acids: CAITPTQLDYYQYF. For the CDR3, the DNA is TGTGCCATCACTCCCACCCAACTAGACTACTATCAGTACTTC. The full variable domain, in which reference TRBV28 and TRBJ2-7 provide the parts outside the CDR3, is DVKVTQSSRYLVKRTGEKVFLECVQDMDHENMFWYRQDPGLGLRLIYFSYDVKMKEKGDIPEGYSVSREKKERFSLILESASTNQTSMYLCAITPTQLDYYQYFGPGTRLTVT.

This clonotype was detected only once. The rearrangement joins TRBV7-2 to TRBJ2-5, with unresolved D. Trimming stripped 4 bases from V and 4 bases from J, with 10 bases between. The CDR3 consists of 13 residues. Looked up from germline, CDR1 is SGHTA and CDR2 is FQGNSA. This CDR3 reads CASSSFGRETQYF. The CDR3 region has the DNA TGTGCCAGCAGCTCGTTTGGGCGAGAGACCCAGTACTTC.

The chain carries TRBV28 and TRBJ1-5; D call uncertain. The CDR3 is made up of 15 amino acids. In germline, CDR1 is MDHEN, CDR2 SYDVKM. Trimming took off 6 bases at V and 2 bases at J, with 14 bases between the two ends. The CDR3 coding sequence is TGTGCCAGCAGGACTACACTCTATCGCAATCAGCCCCAGCATTTT. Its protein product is CASRTTLYRNQPQHF.

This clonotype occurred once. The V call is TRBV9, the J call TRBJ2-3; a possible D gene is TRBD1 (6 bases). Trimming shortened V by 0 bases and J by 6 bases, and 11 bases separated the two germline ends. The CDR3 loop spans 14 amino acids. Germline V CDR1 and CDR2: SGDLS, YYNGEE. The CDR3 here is CASSVGGGSDTQYF. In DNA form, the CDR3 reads TGTGCCAGCAGCGTAGGTGGGGGCTCGGATACGCAGTATTTT.

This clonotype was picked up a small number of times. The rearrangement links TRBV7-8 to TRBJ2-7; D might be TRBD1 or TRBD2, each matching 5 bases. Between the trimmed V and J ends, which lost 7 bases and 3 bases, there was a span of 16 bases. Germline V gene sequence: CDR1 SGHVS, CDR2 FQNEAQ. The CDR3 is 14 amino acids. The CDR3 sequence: CASIWDHPGYEQYF. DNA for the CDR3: TGTGCCAGCATCTGGGACCACCCTGGCTACGAGCAGTACTTC. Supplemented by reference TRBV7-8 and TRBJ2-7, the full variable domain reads GAGVSQSPRYKVAKRGQDVALRCDPISGHVSLFWYQQALGQGPEFLTYFQNEAQLDKSGLPSDRFFAERPEGSVSTLKIQRTQQEDSAVYLCASIWDHPGYEQYFGPGTRLTVT.

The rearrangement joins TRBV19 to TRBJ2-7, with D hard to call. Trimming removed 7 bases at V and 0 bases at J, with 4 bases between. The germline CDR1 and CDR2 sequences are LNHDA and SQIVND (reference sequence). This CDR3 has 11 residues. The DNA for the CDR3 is TGTGCCAGTACAGACTCCTACGAGCAGTACTTC. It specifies CASTDSYEQYF. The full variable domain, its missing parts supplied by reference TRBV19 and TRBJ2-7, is DGGITQSPKYLFRKEGQNVTLSCEQNLNHDAMYWYRQDPGQGLRLIYYSQIVNDFQKGDIAEGYSVSREKKESFPLTVTSAQKNPTAFYLCASTDSYEQYFGPGTRLTVT.

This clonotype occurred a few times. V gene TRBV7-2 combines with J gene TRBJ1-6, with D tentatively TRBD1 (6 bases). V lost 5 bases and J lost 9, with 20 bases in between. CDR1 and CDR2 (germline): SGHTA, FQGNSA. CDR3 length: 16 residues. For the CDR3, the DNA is TGTGCCAGCAGCCTACTTCCCGGGGGGCGGGGTTCACCCCTCCACTTT. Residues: CASSLLPGGRGSPLHF.

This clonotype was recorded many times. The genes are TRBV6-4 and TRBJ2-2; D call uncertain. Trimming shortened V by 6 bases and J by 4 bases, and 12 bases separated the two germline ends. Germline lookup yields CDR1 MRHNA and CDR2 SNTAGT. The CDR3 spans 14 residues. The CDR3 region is CASSAAPGTGELFF. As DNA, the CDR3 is TGTGCCAGCAGCGCGGCCCCGGGCACCGGGGAGCTGTTTTTT.

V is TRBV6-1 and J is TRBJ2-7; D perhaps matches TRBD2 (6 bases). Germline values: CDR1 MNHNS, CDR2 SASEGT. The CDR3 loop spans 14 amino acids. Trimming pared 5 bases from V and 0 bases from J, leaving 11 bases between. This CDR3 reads CASSRSGSSYEQYF. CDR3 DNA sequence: TGTGCCAGCAGTCGGTCCGGGAGCTCCTACGAGCAGTACTTC.

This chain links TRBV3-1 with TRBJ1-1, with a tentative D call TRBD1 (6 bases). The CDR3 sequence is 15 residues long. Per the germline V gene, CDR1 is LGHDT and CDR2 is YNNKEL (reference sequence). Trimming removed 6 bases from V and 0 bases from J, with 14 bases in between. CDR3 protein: CASSKVQGMNTEAFF. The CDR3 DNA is TGTGCCAGCAGTAAAGTACAGGGTATGAACACTGAAGCTTTCTTT.

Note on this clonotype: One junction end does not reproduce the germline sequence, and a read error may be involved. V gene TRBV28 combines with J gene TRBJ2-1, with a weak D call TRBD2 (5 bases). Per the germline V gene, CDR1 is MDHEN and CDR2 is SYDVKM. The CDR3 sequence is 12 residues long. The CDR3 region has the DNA TGTGCCAGCAGTTTTTACCTAGCTGATCATTGCTTC. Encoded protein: CASSFYLADHCF.

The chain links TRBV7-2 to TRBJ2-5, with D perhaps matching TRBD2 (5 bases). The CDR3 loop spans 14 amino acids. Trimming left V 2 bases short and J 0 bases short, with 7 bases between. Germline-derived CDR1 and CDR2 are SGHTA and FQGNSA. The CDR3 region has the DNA TGTGCCAGCAGCTTAAGAGGGTACCAAGAGACCCAGTACTTC. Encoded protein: CASSLRGYQETQYF.

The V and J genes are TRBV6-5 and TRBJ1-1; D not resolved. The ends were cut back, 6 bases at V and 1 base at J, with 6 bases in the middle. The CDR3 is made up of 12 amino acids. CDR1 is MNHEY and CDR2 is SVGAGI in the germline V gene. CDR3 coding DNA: TGTGCCAGCAGACGGTGGAACACTGAAGCTTTCTTT. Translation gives CASRRWNTEAFF.

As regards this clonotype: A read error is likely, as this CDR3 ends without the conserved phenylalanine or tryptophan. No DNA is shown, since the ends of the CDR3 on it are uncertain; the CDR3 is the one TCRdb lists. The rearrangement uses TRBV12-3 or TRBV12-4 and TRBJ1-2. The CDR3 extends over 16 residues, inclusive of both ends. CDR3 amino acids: CASSLDYEGGNYGYTL.

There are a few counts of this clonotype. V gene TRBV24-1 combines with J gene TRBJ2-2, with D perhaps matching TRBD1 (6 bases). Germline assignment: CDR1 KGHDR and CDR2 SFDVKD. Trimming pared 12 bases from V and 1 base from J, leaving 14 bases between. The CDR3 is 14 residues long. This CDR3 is CAAGPGQNTGELFF. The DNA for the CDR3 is TGTGCCGCGGGCCCGGGACAGAACACCGGGGAGCTGTTTTTT.

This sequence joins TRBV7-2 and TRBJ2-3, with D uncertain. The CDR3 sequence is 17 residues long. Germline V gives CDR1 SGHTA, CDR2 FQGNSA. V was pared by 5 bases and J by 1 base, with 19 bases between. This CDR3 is CASSTRHGAAGTDTQYF. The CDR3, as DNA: TGTGCCAGCAGCACCCGCCACGGAGCCGCGGGCACAGATACGCAGTATTTT.

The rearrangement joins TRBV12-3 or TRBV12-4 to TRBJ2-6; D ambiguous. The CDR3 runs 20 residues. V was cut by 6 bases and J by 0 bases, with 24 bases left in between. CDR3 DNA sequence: TGTGCCAGCAGACCATCCATCTCGGTACAGCAAAGCTCTGGGGCCAACGTCCTGACTTTC. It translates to CASRPSISVQQSSGANVLTF.

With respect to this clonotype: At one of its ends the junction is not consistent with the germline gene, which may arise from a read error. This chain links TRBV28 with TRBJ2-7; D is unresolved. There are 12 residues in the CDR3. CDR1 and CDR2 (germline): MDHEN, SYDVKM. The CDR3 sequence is CASSPISNDTYF. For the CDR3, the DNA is TGTGCAAGCAGTCCAATCTCTAACGATACGTACTTC.